This T cell receptor beta chain was retrieved from a study of cytomegalovirus exposure and HLA in healthy donors. Study-wide results and caveats: In a later analysis, HLA-C alleles had the fewest associated TCRs, DRB1 alleles the most. For most TCR sequences rarity was the rule, although some public TCRs occurred in many donors.

PCR primers comprised 60 Vbeta and 13 Jbeta primers. TCRdb's table, derived via immunoSEQ multiplex PCR, lists solely in-frame clones and lacks some. The sample's table shows more than 70,000 clones. Turning to this clone: The antigen remains unidentified.

What was sequenced was PBMCs. The source of this sequence is a woman in her sixties or seventies in good health and CMV-seronegative.

CDR3 sequence: CAIRDRAPGELFF. The DNA for the CDR3 is TGTGCCATCAGGGACAGGGCCCCCGGGGAGCTGTTTTTT. The chain couples TRBV10-3 to TRBJ2-2; TRBD1 matches 8 bases. Losses at the gene ends were 6 bases for V and 6 bases for J; bases not matched to a gene: 3. Germline V gives CDR1 ENHRY, CDR2 SYGVKD. The CDR3 runs to 13 residues.